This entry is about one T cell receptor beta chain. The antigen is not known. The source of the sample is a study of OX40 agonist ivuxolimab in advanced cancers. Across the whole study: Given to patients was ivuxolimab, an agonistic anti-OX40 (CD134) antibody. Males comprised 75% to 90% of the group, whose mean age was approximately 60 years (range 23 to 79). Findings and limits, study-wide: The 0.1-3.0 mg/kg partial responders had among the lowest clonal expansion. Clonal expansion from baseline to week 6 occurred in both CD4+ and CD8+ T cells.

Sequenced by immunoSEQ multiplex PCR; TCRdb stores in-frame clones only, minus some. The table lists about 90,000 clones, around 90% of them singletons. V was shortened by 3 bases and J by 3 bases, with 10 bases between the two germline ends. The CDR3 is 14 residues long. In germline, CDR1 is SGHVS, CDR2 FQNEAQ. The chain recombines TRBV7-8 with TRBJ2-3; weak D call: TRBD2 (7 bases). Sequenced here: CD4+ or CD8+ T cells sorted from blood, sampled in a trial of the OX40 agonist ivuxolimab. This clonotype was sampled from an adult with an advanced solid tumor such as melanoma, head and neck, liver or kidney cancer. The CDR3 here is CASSFAGATDTQYF. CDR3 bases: TGTGCCAGCAGCTTCGCGGGGGCAACAGATACGCAGTATTTT.